Listed here are 13 T cell receptor beta chains from one sample, sequenced in a study of T-cell reconstitution after alpha-beta-depleted transplantation in children. Study results and caveats: A year post-transplant, T-cell counts and diversity derived mostly from newly produced T cells.

During its preparation, the TCRbeta library received unique molecular identifiers. TCRdb reanalysed the PCR reads using MiXCR and keeps one entry per CDR3 protein. Among 250,000 to 300,000 distinct CDR3 sequences, around 7.3% were seen once, and the ten largest hold about 9.1%. Their recognized antigens are unknown. The sample in question was peripheral blood, obtained 360 days after TCRalphabeta/CD19-depleted stem cell transplant. The receptors stem from a female patient between 2 and 10 years old who had a stem cell transplant for Fanconi anemia, so the T cells may come from the graft donor.

This clonotype was seen just once. The chain is built from TRBV28 and TRBJ1-2; a possible D gene is TRBD1 (5 bases). V lost 3 bases and J lost 6, with 11 bases in between. The length of the CDR3 is 13 residues. Germline V gives CDR1 MDHEN, CDR2 SYDVKM. In DNA, the CDR3 is TGTGCCAGCAGTTTTGCAGGGATAGATGGCTACACCTTC. It encodes CASSFAGIDGYTF.

This clonotype has at least ten counts. The rearrangement links TRBV10-3 to TRBJ1-2, with TRBD1 identical over 7 bases. The J segment lost 3 bases and the V segment lost 6 bases, leaving 7 bases of the junction unmatched. The CDR3 is 14 amino acids. In germline, CDR1 is ENHRY, CDR2 SYGVKD. This chain's CDR3 is CAISARGWDYGYTF. In DNA form, the CDR3 reads TGTGCCATCAGCGCCAGGGGGTGGGACTATGGCTACACCTTC.

V usage is TRBV7-3 and J usage is TRBJ1-2; D possibly corresponds to TRBD1 (6 bases). Germline lookup yields CDR1 SGHTA and CDR2 FQGTGA. The CDR3 runs 13 residues. Trimming stripped 3 bases from V and 8 bases from J, with 13 bases between. The CDR3 sequence: CASSFTGLRGYTF. CDR3 coding DNA: TGTGCCAGCAGCTTCACAGGGCTTAGAGGCTACACCTTC.

This clonotype occurred a few times. The chain has TRBV11-1 and TRBJ2-3; D unclear. V was cut by 1 base and J by 1 base, with 12 bases left in between. Germline CDR1 is SGHAT and CDR2 is FQDESV (reference sequence). This CDR3 is built from 16 residues. In DNA, the CDR3 is TGTGCCAGCAGCTTAGATGGGCCTCGTGGCACAGATACGCAGTATTTT. Amino acid sequence: CASSLDGPRGTDTQYF.

This clonotype was detected only a few times. The V gene is TRBV6-1, the J gene TRBJ2-4, with 7 bases fitting TRBD2. CDR1 and CDR2 (germline): MNHNS, SASEGT. The CDR3 sequence is 13 residues long. The junction had 8 bases not matched to a gene; V was cut back by 5 bases and J by 10 bases. This CDR3 is CASSPAGDLIQYF. In DNA, the CDR3 is TGTGCCAGCAGTCCTGCGGGGGACTTGATTCAGTACTTC.

There are many counts of this clonotype. The chain joins TRBV7-2 to TRBJ2-1, with D possibly called TRBD1 or TRBD2 (6 bases each). Germline values: CDR1 SGHTA, CDR2 FQGNSA. Trimming took off 7 bases at V and 0 bases at J, with 10 bases between the two ends. This CDR3 spans 14 amino acids. In DNA, the CDR3 is TGTGCCAGCATTCCGGGGGCCTCCTACAATGAGCAGTTCTTC. It is translated as CASIPGASYNEQFF.

This clonotype was found many times. J is TRBJ2-1 and V is TRBV29-1; 10 positions match TRBD2. Germline CDR1 and CDR2: SQVTM and ANQGSEA. CDR3 length: 14 residues. V shed 5 bases, J shed 4 bases, and the junction held 5 bases outside the gene matches. CDR3 sequence: CSVLRTSGYNEQFF. The DNA of the CDR3 is TGCAGCGTTCTTCGGACTAGCGGATACAATGAGCAGTTCTTC.

The V and J genes are TRBV7-9 and TRBJ2-5, with unresolved D. Trimming left V 5 bases short and J 5 bases short, with 9 bases between. The germline CDR1 and CDR2 sequences are SEHNR and FQNEAQ (reference sequence). This CDR3 region has 12 residues. The chain's CDR3 is CASSAKLETQYF. CDR3 bases: TGTGCCAGCAGCGCCAAACTGGAGACCCAGTACTTC. Full variable domain (outside the CDR3, taken from reference TRBV7-9 and TRBJ2-5): DTGVSQNPRHKITKRGQNVTFRCDPISEHNRLYWYRQTLGQGPEFLTYFQNEAQLEKSRLLSDRFSAERPKGSFSTLEIQRTEQGDSAMYLCASSAKLETQYFGPGTRLLVL.

There are many counts of this clonotype. The V gene is TRBV6-2 or TRBV6-3, the J gene TRBJ1-1; 7 nucleotides align to TRBD1. Looked up from germline, CDR1 is MNHEY and CDR2 is SVGEGT. The ends lost 2 bases at V and 0 bases at J; junction bases unmatched: 18. The CDR3 totals 20 residues. CDR3 nucleotides: TGTGCCAGCAGTTACACCTCCCCGGGACAGCCTTATATTATGAACACTGAAGCTTTCTTT. It encodes CASSYTSPGQPYIMNTEAFF.

This clonotype has a count of ten or more. The V gene is TRBV25-1, the J gene TRBJ2-2; D gene unclear. Germline lookup yields CDR1 MGHDK and CDR2 SYGVNS. Trimming stripped 1 base from V and 1 base from J, with 13 bases between. This CDR3 comprises 17 residues. The DNA of the CDR3 is TGTGCCAGCAGTGAATCGTTGTTGGCCTTGAACACCGGGGAGCTGTTTTTT. Protein sequence: CASSESLLALNTGELFF.

The chain carries TRBV7-8 and TRBJ1-2; no clear D gene. This CDR3 contains 16 residues. Germline V gene lookup returns CDR1 SGHVS and CDR2 FQNEAQ. The V gene lost 1 base and the J gene lost 2 bases, with 14 bases spanning the gap. The DNA of the CDR3 is TGTGCCAGCAGCTTAGATTCAGCAGGACCCAACTATGGCTACACCTTC. Protein product: CASSLDSAGPNYGYTF.

The chain recombines TRBV19 with TRBJ2-7, with 11 bases matching TRBD1. V shed 9 bases and J 2 bases; nucleotides not matched to a gene: 3. This CDR3 is built from 13 residues. Germline CDR1 reads LNHDA; CDR2 reads SQIVND (reference sequence). Here the CDR3 DNA reads TGTGCCAGCCGGGACAGGGGGGCCTACGAGCAGTACTTC. Amino acids: CASRDRGAYEQYF.

In its sample, this clonotype was seen many times. The chain is built from TRBV11-2 and TRBJ2-1, with 12 bases matching TRBD2. This CDR3 spans 16 amino acids. V lost 5 bases, J lost 2 bases, and 4 bases stayed unmatched. Germline V lookup: CDR1 SGHAT, CDR2 FQNNGV. CDR3 nucleotides: TGTGCCAGCAGCCCCAGACTAGCGGGGGCCTACAATGAGCAGTTCTTC. It is translated as CASSPRLAGAYNEQFF.